This T cell receptor beta chain was observed in a study of cytomegalovirus exposure and HLA in healthy donors. Study-wide background: Membership in the Caucasian-associated ancestry cluster was found for 75% to 85% of nearly 400 genotyped donors. Study-wide findings and caveats: A later analysis showed that HLA-associated TCR beta chains had undergone more clonal expansion than equally common others. Most TCR beta V segments were productive about 87% or about 30% of the time in an earlier analysis.

13 Jbeta primers and 60 Vbeta primers were used for the PCR. Profiling relied on immunoSEQ multiplex PCR, and the TCRdb table lists in-frame clones only, not all of them. The sample has around 120,000 clones; around four fifths are singletons. The sample holds a few counts of this clone. Its antigen is not identified. V gave up 3 bases and J gave up 6 bases; unmatched junction bases: 5. This CDR3 has 15 residues. From germline, CDR1 is MNHNS and CDR2 SASEGT. The receptor was isolated from a boy aged 2 to 10 in good health and CMV-seronegative. The sequencing input was PBMCs. The chain has TRBV6-1 and TRBJ2-2; 9 bases map to TRBD2. Here the CDR3 reads CASSDGGGAPGELFF. In nucleotides, the CDR3 is TGTGCCAGCAGTGACGGCGGGGGGGCCCCCGGGGAGCTGTTTTTT.